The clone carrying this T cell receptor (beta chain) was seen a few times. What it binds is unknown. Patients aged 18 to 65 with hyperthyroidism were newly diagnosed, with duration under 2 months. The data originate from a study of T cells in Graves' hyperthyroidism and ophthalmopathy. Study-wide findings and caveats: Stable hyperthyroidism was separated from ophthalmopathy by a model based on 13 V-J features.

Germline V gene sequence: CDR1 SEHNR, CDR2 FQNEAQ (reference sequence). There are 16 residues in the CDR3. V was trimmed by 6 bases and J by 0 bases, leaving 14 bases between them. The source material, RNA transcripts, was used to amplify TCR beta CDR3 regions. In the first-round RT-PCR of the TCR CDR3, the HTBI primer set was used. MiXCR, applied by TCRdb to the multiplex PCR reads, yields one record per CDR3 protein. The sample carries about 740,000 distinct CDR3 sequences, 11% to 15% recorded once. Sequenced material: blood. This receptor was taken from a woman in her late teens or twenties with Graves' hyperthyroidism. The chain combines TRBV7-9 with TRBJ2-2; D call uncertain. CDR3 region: CASRPRFGANTGELFF. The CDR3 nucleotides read TGTGCCAGCAGGCCGCGTTTTGGGGCGAACACCGGGGAGCTGTTTTTT. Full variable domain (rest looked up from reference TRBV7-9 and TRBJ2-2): DTGVSQNPRHKITKRGQNVTFRCDPISEHNRLYWYRQTLGQGPEFLTYFQNEAQLEKSRLLSDRFSAERPKGSFSTLEIQRTEQGDSAMYLCASRPRFGANTGELFFGEGSRLTVL.